This TCR beta chain was captured in a study of cytomegalovirus exposure and HLA in healthy donors. There are 15 residues in the CDR3. The junction had 7 bases not matched to a gene; V was cut back by 5 bases and J by 5 bases. The germline V gene has CDR1 KGHSH and CDR2 LQKENI. Study-wide points: An analysis was carried out later, and it reportedly showed fewer N-insertions in an Asian-associated ancestry cluster than the approximately 670-donor mean.

Comments on this clone: Its target is not known.

13 Jbeta primers and 60 Vbeta primers were used for the PCR. Sequencing was performed with immunoSEQ multiplex PCR; in TCRdb, only in-frame clones are kept and a portion is missing. Of some 150,000 clones listed, approximately 80% are singletons. The chain has TRBV18 and TRBJ1-5, with 9 bases lining up with TRBD1. The sample consisted of PBMCs. The source of this sequence is a female donor in good health and CMV-seropositive. The CDR3 loop reads CASSATGGWDQPQHF. Written as DNA, the CDR3 is TGTGCCAGCTCAGCAACAGGGGGCTGGGATCAGCCCCAGCATTTT.